This T cell receptor (beta chain) was captured by sequencing in a study of shared clonotypes between healthy human individuals (dated by TCRdb to 2018 to 2020). Looking at the study overall: The cohort included three men and a couple of women between 18 and 49 years of age. Per donor, three plates each were used for CD4 naive and CD4 memory, two for CD8 naive, and one for CD8 memory. To estimate repertoire size and how much clonotypes are shared between individuals, the study performed deep sequencing of blood TCR repertoires from five healthy adults. Libraries were prepared and TCR repertoires were sequenced by different laboratories using diverse techniques, in order to increase sequencing depth and limit assay-specific biases. Per donor, leukapheresis produced somewhere between about 0.9 and 9 billion PBMCs.

From the cysteine up to the phenylalanine, the CDR3 has a length of 16 residues. Of all the DNA, just the CDR3 is kept, 48 bases in frame from base 1. Based on the germline V gene, the CDR1 and CDR2 sequences are SGHTA and FQGNSA. V loses 1 base of germline sequence and J loses 2 bases, and the interval between the two ends is 15 bases. Using the deep immunoSEQ assay, multiplex PCR amplified TCR CDR3 regions from genomic DNA. Genomic DNA extracted from each cell subset was distributed evenly over all wells of several immunoSEQ 96-well plates, and each plate served as one replicate. Each replicate PCR for sorted subsets received about 200 ng genomic DNA, equal to tens of thousands of T cell genomes. Purified libraries were measured with a Qubit 3.0 fluorometer, size-checked on a Bioanalyzer 2100, and measured again with the KAPA Library Quantification kit. Every immunoSEQ 96-well plate was sequenced on a dedicated single-read 150-cycle Illumina NextSeq 550 flow cell. Turning to the authors' computational methods: The immunoSEQ output contained only junctional sequences without quality scores, so filtering could not match that applied to full-length reads. To assign V/J genes and CDR3, sequences were annotated using PyIR, a Python wrapper for IgBLAST v1.9, with IMGT germline references. Reads were filtered out if the reads had weak V/J assignments (E-value above 1e-6), no CDR3, stop codons, out-of-frame junctions, or ambiguous translated residues. V3J clonotypes were defined as sequences sharing the same inferred V gene, J gene, and CDR3 amino acid sequence. To compute the percentage overlap between repertoires, the number of shared unique clonotypes was divided by the size of the smaller repertoire. Repertoire richness was assessed with RTK rarefaction, the Chao1 estimator, and Recon v2.1 estimates of unobserved clonotypes. OLGA was used to compute generation probabilities for all TCRbeta clonotypes that the gDNA method yielded from a handful of donors. Here the immuneACCESS table is served through TCRdb, limited to in-frame sequences with V and J called. Missing clones are a known gap in these copies; in checked studies unresolved V genes cover under half, and the rest lacks a known reason. V and J calls and clone size are given by that table; D and trimming were obtained from the DNA. For this sample there are around 690,000 clones; about nine tenths appear just once. The ten largest clones add up to more than 30% of the sample.

As concerns this clone: This clone's antigen is unknown. The sample holds no much larger clone one base away, and base qualities are not on file.

Healthy HIV-negative adults with no recently reported acute infections or vaccinations were included as donors. All donors were Caucasian adults living in Nashville, Tennessee, USA. The CD8 memory samples were a combination of magnetically selected CD45RO+ cells and CCR7-negative CD45RA+ effector memory (TemRA) cells. After blood collection by leukapheresis, PBMCs were isolated using Ficoll-Histopaque density gradient centrifugation and then cryopreserved in the vapor phase of liquid nitrogen. Purity and quantity of every magnetically sorted T cell population were checked by analytical flow cytometry. From each sorted fraction, genomic DNA was isolated and quantified by UV absorbance on a Nanodrop 2000c. Points the paper makes about the study in general: Compared with non-shared clonotypes, clonotypes shared by all four sorted-subset donors had higher generation probabilities. Based on pairwise subsampling, the degree of clonotype sharing among donors was expected to be affected by sequencing depth. Only blood was sampled, and tissue TCR repertoires likely differ from those in blood. The genetic and exposure-history diversity represented was limited by the small number of donors. Naive subsets generally had larger estimated clonotype richness than memory subsets. Even with the large sequencing depth, rarefaction of the sorted-subset datasets indicated that sequencing was incomplete. Roughly 5% of naive CD4, roughly 3.6% of naive CD8, about 2.4% of memory CD4, and 0.4% of memory CD8 clonotypes were shared across several donors.

The sequence derives from a man aged 18 to 29 in good health. Some clones in this sample may be carry-over from other donors' samples. Sequences were obtained from memory CD8+ T cells from PBMCs. What the cell subset or site label conveys for this sample: CD45RO+ cells pooled with CCR7-negative TemRA cells. The receptor chain draws on TRBV7-2 and TRBJ2-7, with the D segment identity uncertain. The nucleotide sequence is TGTGCCAGCAGCTTAGAATTGACGGCGCCAGCCTACGAGCAGTACTTC. Its protein reads: CASSLELTAPAYEQYF.